This TCR beta chain was identified in a study of beta chain features in type 1 diabetes. Study-wide results and limits: Patients with Type 1 diabetes showed moderately but significantly shorter TCRB CDR3s in all four CD4+ subsets. A possible short-template PCR bias applies equally to patients and controls.

Expressed TCRB transcripts were sequenced, since all the RNA that had been isolated was reverse transcribed. Profiled with immunoSEQ multiplex PCR; TCRdb holds only in-frame clones, not every one. The table has 150,000 to 200,000 clones, about 63% seen once. This clone turned up a few times. As yet, its antigen is unknown. About 120 mL of blood, on average, came from one heparinised draw per donor. Cells sorted by CD45RO/CCR7/CD25/CD127/CD95/CD27 comprised CD4+ naive, central memory, regulatory and stem cell-like memory cells. The receptor was isolated from a young man with type 1 diabetes. Sequenced sample: naive CD4+ T cells from blood.

The CDR3 DNA is TGTGCCAGCAGTGACAGTCGGACAGGGACTAATGAAAAACTGTTTTTT. Translating it yields CASSDSRTGTNEKLFF. This chain links TRBV25-1 with TRBJ1-4; 8 nucleotides match TRBD1. The CDR3 loop spans 16 amino acids. Germline CDR1 MGHDK, CDR2 SYGVNS. The V segment lost 3 bases and the J segment 2 bases; nucleotides outside the gene matches: 5.